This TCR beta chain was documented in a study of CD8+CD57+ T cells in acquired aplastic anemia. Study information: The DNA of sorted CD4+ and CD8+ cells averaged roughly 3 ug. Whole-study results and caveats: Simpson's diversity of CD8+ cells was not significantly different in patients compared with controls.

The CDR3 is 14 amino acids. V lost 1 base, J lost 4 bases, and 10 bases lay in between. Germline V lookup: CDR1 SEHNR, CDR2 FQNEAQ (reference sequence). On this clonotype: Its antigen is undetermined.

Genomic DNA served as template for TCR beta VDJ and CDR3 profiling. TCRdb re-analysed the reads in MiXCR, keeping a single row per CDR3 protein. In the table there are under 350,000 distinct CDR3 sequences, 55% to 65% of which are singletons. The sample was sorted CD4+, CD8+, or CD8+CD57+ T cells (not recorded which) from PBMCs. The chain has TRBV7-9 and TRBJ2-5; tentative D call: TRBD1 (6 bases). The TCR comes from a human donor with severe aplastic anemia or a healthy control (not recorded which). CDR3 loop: CASSLDRALETQYF. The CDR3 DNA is TGTGCCAGCAGCTTAGACAGGGCACTAGAGACCCAGTACTTC. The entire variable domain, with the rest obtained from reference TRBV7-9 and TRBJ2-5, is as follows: DTGVSQNPRHKITKRGQNVTFRCDPISEHNRLYWYRQTLGQGPEFLTYFQNEAQLEKSRLLSDRFSAERPKGSFSTLEIQRTEQGDSAMYLCASSLDRALETQYFGPGTRLLVL.